The 9 T cell receptor beta chains below come from one sample, sequenced in a study of regulatory T cells in long-lasting Graves disease (TCRdb year 2021). Libraries were built with multiplex PCR. The instrument was an Illumina HiSeq 4000. TCR beta libraries were built with iRepertoire HTBI primers and Arm-PCR amplification of CDR3 regions. TCRdb cleaned the public reads at Q25 with fastp, built clones with MiXCR and kept in-frame beta chains. Under each unique CDR3 protein, matching rows form one entry showing the most common genes and DNA. This sample has almost 450,000 distinct CDR3 sequences in its table, and around 17% of those were observed once. The ten top clones hold roughly 10% of the sample. Read against the paper, the sample's time point label means: newly diagnosed GD, antithyroid drugs for less than 3 months. RNA was extracted from PBMCs in TRIzol for both TCR sequencing and RNA sequencing.

The same sample was also used in a study of T cells in Graves' hyperthyroidism and ophthalmopathy.

Specimen: peripheral blood mononuclear cells (PBMCs), collected at new diagnosis, from a patient treated with antithyroid drugs. The receptors here all came from a woman aged 25 to 39 with Graves disease. Donor details come from another sample of the same person, matched by shared clones.

This clonotype came up a few times. The chain recombines TRBV6-1 with TRBJ2-3; TRBD2 matches 13 bases. J was trimmed by 6 bases and V by 6 bases; bases with no gene match: 9. The germline gives CDR1 MNHNS, CDR2 SASEGT. The CDR3 is made up of 16 amino acids. CDR3 sequence reads: CASRTGTSGVSDTQYF. The CDR3 DNA is TGTGCCAGCAGAACGGGGACTAGCGGGGTCTCGGATACGCAGTATTTT.

This clonotype was detected a few times. The chain recombines TRBV9 with TRBJ2-3, with TRBD2 identical over 10 bases. CDR1 and CDR2 from the germline V gene are SGDLS and YYNGEE. This CDR3 is built from 18 residues. V lost 0 bases and J lost 2; bases outside the gene matches: 9. The CDR3 nucleotides are TGTGCCAGCAGCGTAGACGAATTAGCGGGAGGAACCACAGATACGCAGTATTTT. It translates to CASSVDELAGGTTDTQYF.

Many counts were recorded for this clonotype. The CDR3 loop reads CSAETSGSNQETQYF. CDR3 nucleotide sequence: TGCAGTGCTGAAACTAGCGGGAGTAACCAAGAGACCCAGTACTTC. V gene TRBV20-1 combines with J gene TRBJ2-5; 11 bases agree with TRBD2. V was clipped by 5 bases and J by 0 bases; unmatched bases: 5. The CDR3 consists of 15 residues. Germline CDR1 reads DFQATT; CDR2 reads SNEGSKA (reference sequence).

This clonotype was seen at least ten times. The V call is TRBV27, the J call TRBJ2-3, with 9 bases that match TRBD2. Germline V CDR1 and CDR2: MNHEY, SMNVEV (reference sequence). This CDR3 has 18 residues. The V gene end was trimmed by 1 base and the J gene end by 2 bases; junction bases not matched to a gene: 10. CDR3: CASSLWSVASGNTDTQYF. In DNA, the CDR3 is TGTGCCAGCAGTTTATGGAGTGTGGCTAGCGGGAACACAGATACGCAGTATTTT.

The gene calls are TRBV20-1 and TRBJ1-5; a weak D match, TRBD1 (6 bases). This CDR3 region has 12 residues. Trimming stripped 7 bases from V and 4 bases from J, with 11 bases between. Germline CDR1 DFQATT, CDR2 SNEGSKA (reference sequence). The CDR3 spells CSGTQGNQPQHF. CDR3 sequence (DNA): TGCAGTGGAACCCAGGGGAATCAGCCCCAGCATTTT.

Comments on this clonotype: A much larger clone is a single base away; this may be a read error. V gene TRBV6-5 combines with J gene TRBJ2-1; D may be TRBD2 (5 bases). Germline CDR1 MNHEY, CDR2 SVGAGI. The CDR3 contains 15 residues. With 4 bases removed from V and 0 bases from J, the gap between germline ends came to 10 bases. The CDR3 reads CASSLPAVSYNEQFF. CDR3 sequence (DNA): TGTGCCAGCAGTTTACCAGCGGTCTCCTACAATGAGCAGTTCTTC.

This clonotype was picked up many times. The V call is TRBV10-3, the J call TRBJ2-5; a weak D match, TRBD2 (6 bases). Germline lookup yields CDR1 ENHRY and CDR2 SYGVKD. The V end was cut by 8 bases, the J end by 1 base, with 11 bases between. This CDR3 spans 13 amino acids. CDR3 region: CAIGRDPQETQYF. Written as DNA, the CDR3 is TGTGCCATCGGGCGGGACCCCCAAGAGACCCAGTACTTC.

Comments on this clonotype: A much larger clone differs from this one at a single base, so this may be a read error. The chain links TRBV6-2 or TRBV6-3 to TRBJ2-3; D is uncertain. V dropped 5 bases and J dropped 2 bases, with 14 bases sitting between them. Germline CDR1 and CDR2: MNHEY and SVGEGT. The CDR3 spans 15 residues. The CDR3: CASSEMAGDTDTQYF. For the CDR3, the DNA is TGTGCCAGCAGTGAAATGGCCGGAGACACAGATACGCAGTATTTT.

Many counts were recorded for this clonotype. CDR3 bases: TGTGCCAGCAGTATGGGACAGGGGGCGGACAATGAGCAGTTCTTC. Translated, it gives CASSMGQGADNEQFF. This chain links TRBV6-1 with TRBJ2-1, with TRBD1 matching over 12 bases. The CDR3 runs 15 residues. The V gene's germline CDR1 is MNHNS and CDR2 SASEGT. Losses at the gene ends were 5 bases for V and 5 bases for J; bases not matched to a gene: 4.